The sequence of this TCR beta chain was determined in a study of OX40 agonist ivuxolimab in advanced cancers. Study context: Having had anti-PD-1, anti-PD-L1 or anti-CTLA-4 therapy before was allowed, and under 50% had some.

Sequenced by immunoSEQ multiplex PCR; TCRdb stores in-frame clones only, minus some. The table has 25,000 to 30,000 clones, 70% to 90% seen once. The CDR3 is 11 amino acids. Germline CDR1 is DFQATT and CDR2 is SNEGSKA (reference sequence). The V end was cut by 3 bases, the J end by 5 bases, with 4 bases between. Comments on this clone: The antigen remains undetermined.

General observations from the study: Clonal expansion by week 6 occurred in CD4+ and CD8+ blood T cells (at 0.1 to 3.0 mg/kg).

This sequence joins TRBV20-1 and TRBJ1-4; D unresolved. This clonotype was obtained from an adult with an advanced solid tumor such as melanoma, head and neck, liver or kidney cancer. This specimen consisted of CD4+ or CD8+ T cells sorted from blood, obtained in a trial of the OX40 agonist ivuxolimab. Written as DNA, the CDR3 is TGCAGTGCTAGGGAGAATGAAAAACTGTTTTTT. Protein: CSARENEKLFF.